The 12 T cell receptor beta chains in this list originate from one sample, sequenced in a study of long-term antiretroviral therapy in people with HIV. It was version v3.0 of the immunoSEQ assay that was run at survey level. The table came from immunoSEQ multiplex PCR; TCRdb's copy has only in-frame clones and leaves some out. The sample lists tens of thousands of clones; 90% to 95% were seen once. The sequenced sample was unsorted PBMCs, obtained 6 to 6.5 years after starting antiretroviral therapy. These receptors all come from a man aged 25 to 40 with HIV.

This clone was seen a handful of times. The chain is built from TRBV6-1 and TRBJ2-5; 11 nucleotides match TRBD2. J lost 5 bases, V lost 1 base, and 9 bases had no gene match. Germline CDR1 reads MNHNS; CDR2 reads SASEGT. The CDR3 covers 17 residues. The CDR3 spells CASSEGGTSGSHETQYF. The CDR3 DNA is TGTGCCAGCAGTGAAGGGGGAACTAGCGGGAGTCACGAGACCCAGTACTTC.

The sample holds one count of this clone. V gene TRBV27 combines with J gene TRBJ1-5; D is ambiguous. The CDR3 is 16 residues long. CDR1 is MNHEY, CDR2 SMNVEV, per germline (reference sequence). V was shortened by 2 bases and J by 1 base, with 12 bases between the two germline ends. Here the CDR3 reads CASSLKAPGSNQPQHF. CDR3 nucleotides: TGTGCCAGCAGTTTAAAGGCACCAGGAAGCAATCAGCCCCAGCATTTT.

This clone was counted once. The chain joins TRBV7-9 to TRBJ2-7; TRBD2 aligns across 8 bases. Trimming took 3 bases from V and 2 from J; bases not matched to a gene: 3. Germline V CDR1 and CDR2: SEHNR, FQNEAQ (reference sequence). The CDR3 runs to 14 residues. The CDR3 DNA reads as TGTGCCAGCAGCTTTAGCGGGGAGACCTACGAGCAGTACTTC. It specifies CASSFSGETYEQYF.

V and J are TRBV19 and TRBJ1-6; 8 nucleotides match TRBD1. Germline loops: CDR1 LNHDA, CDR2 SQIVND (reference sequence). V gave up 3 bases and J gave up 7 bases; unmatched junction bases: 5. CDR3 length equals 15 residues. The CDR3 DNA reads as TGTGCCAGTAGTATGACAGGACAGGGCAATTCACCCCTCCACTTT. Translating it yields CASSMTGQGNSPLHF.

The chain's CDR3 is CASSFGLAGLRERTQYF. Written as DNA, the CDR3 is TGTGCCAGCAGCTTTGGACTAGCGGGGTTGCGGGAGAGGACCCAGTACTTC. The V call is TRBV11-2, the J call TRBJ2-5, with TRBD2 matching over 12 bases. The J segment lost 7 bases and the V segment lost 3 bases, leaving 12 bases of the junction unmatched. Germline V lookup: CDR1 SGHAT, CDR2 FQNNGV. The CDR3 is 17 residues long. Looking up the rest from reference TRBV11-2 and TRBJ2-5 gives the full variable domain: EAGVAQSPRYKIIEKRQSVAFWCNPISGHATLYWYQQILGQGPKLLIQFQNNGVVDDSQLPKDRFSAERLKGVDSTLKIQPAKLEDSAVYLCASSFGLAGLRERTQYFGPGTRLLVL.

The CDR3 sequence: CASTGGTSGIGYEQYF. Here the CDR3 DNA reads TGTGCCAGCACCGGAGGGACTAGCGGGATAGGGTACGAGCAGTACTTC. The chain employs TRBV2 and TRBJ2-7; 13 nucleotides agree with TRBD2. Per the germline V gene, CDR1 is SNHLY and CDR2 is FYNNEI. The length of the CDR3 is 16 residues. Trimming cost V 7 bases and J 4 bases; bases outside gene matches: 10.

This rearrangement joins TRBV6-9 to TRBJ2-5; the match to TRBD2 covers 14 bases. The CDR3 covers 19 residues. V lost 4 bases and J lost 5; bases outside the gene matches: 15. The germline V gene encodes CDR1 MNHGY and CDR2 SVAAGI. CDR3: CASSFSTGTSGGPWETQYF. In nucleotides, the CDR3 is TGTGCCAGCAGTTTCTCAACCGGGACTAGCGGGGGTCCGTGGGAGACCCAGTACTTC.

This clone was recorded only once. The rearrangement links TRBV19 to TRBJ1-5; D gene unclear. Trimming pared 3 bases from V and 2 bases from J, leaving 11 bases between. CDR3 length equals 15 residues. CDR1 and CDR2 (germline): LNHDA, SQIVND (reference sequence). CDR3 sequence: CASSMMGYGNQPQHF. CDR3 DNA: TGTGCCAGTAGTATGATGGGATACGGCAATCAGCCCCAGCATTTT.

This chain connects TRBV21-1 to TRBJ1-1. TRBV21-1 is marked as a pseudogene. This CDR3 has 11 residues. CDR3 amino acids: CASSGSTEAFF. The CDR3 DNA reads TGTGCCAGCAGCGGGAGCACTGAAGCTTTCTTT.

The V and J genes are TRBV2 and TRBJ2-5, with D unclear. V lost 2 bases and J 1 base, leaving 8 bases between the germline ends. Germline lookup yields CDR1 SNHLY and CDR2 FYNNEI. The CDR3 runs to 14 residues. Here the CDR3 DNA reads TGTGCCAGCAGTGAATTGGCAGCCCAAGAGACCCAGTACTTC. It codes for CASSELAAQETQYF. The full variable domain, completed using reference TRBV2 and TRBJ2-5, is EPEVTQTPSHQVTQMGQEVILRCVPISNHLYFYWYRQILGQKVEFLVSFYNNEISEKSEIFDDQFSVERPDGSNFTLKIRSTKLEDSAMYFCASSELAAQETQYFGPGTRLLVL.

The J gene is TRBJ1-2, the V gene TRBV30; no clear D gene. The V and J ends lost 2 bases and 4 bases respectively, with 8 bases between them. The germline CDR1 and CDR2 sequences are GTSNPN and SVGIG (reference sequence). The CDR3 is made up of 12 amino acids. The CDR3 loop is CAWSPGFYGYTF. DNA of the CDR3: TGTGCCTGGAGTCCGGGGTTCTATGGCTACACCTTC.

This clone was observed once. The CDR3 spells CASSVAQSYGYTF. The CDR3 DNA is TGTGCCAGCAGCGTAGCCCAGAGCTATGGCTACACCTTC. V and J are TRBV9 and TRBJ1-2; D remains unclear. Trimming cost V 0 bases and J 4 bases, with 7 bases left between them. The CDR3 runs to 13 residues. Per germline, CDR1 SGDLS and CDR2 YYNGEE.